There are a few counts of the clone carrying this T cell receptor beta chain. Its target is not known. The entry originates in a study of cytomegalovirus exposure and HLA in healthy donors. General study results and limits: A missense variant in DCLRE1C was later tied to TCR beta V- and J-gene trimming. Upon later analysis, TCR association rates were observed to vary by HLA locus, being highest for DRB1 and lowest for HLA-C.

CDR3 size: 18 residues. Germline-derived CDR1 and CDR2 are LNHDA and SQIVND (reference sequence). V was cut by 3 bases and J by 3 bases, with 18 bases left in between. Vbeta (60) and Jbeta (13) primers were used in the PCR. The method was immunoSEQ multiplex PCR; TCRdb's version includes in-frame clones alone and lacks a portion of them. The table shows over 150,000 clones, with around four fifths occurring only once. The V call is TRBV19, the J call TRBJ2-6, with D possibly matching TRBD2 (6 bases). The clonotype originates from a woman between 45 and 60 years old in good health and CMV-seronegative. The sample comprised PBMCs. The CDR3 DNA reads as TGTGCCAGTAGTATTTGGCGGGGAATTGAGTTTGGGGCCAACGTCCTGACTTTC. Amino acids: CASSIWRGIEFGANVLTF. Filled out from reference TRBV19 and TRBJ2-6, the complete variable domain reads DGGITQSPKYLFRKEGQNVTLSCEQNLNHDAMYWYRQDPGQGLRLIYYSQIVNDFQKGDIAEGYSVSREKKESFPLTVTSAQKNPTAFYLCASSIWRGIEFGANVLTFGAGSRLTVL.